The 27 T cell receptor beta chains reported below all come from one sample, sequenced in a study of technical replicates of blood from several donors. Only in-frame clones appear in the TCRdb table, and some are missing; sequencing was by immunoSEQ multiplex PCR. The data contain 15,000 to 18,000 clones, around 84% of them singletons. The material sequenced was PBMCs. The receptors here all came from a human donor in good health.

CDR3 nucleotides: TGTGCCAGCACCCCTCTAGCGGGAGGGCCGCCCGAGCAGTACTTC. It encodes CASTPLAGGPPEQYF. This chain connects TRBV27 to TRBJ2-7; 12 nucleotides line up with TRBD2. The CDR3 is made up of 15 amino acids. The trim removed 7 bases at V and 6 bases at J, leaving 10 bases unmatched. The germline V gene has CDR1 MNHEY and CDR2 SMNVEV (reference sequence).

V and J are TRBV5-1 and TRBJ2-7; weak D call: TRBD1 (5 bases). The germline V gene encodes CDR1 SGHRS and CDR2 YFSETQ. The CDR3 totals 13 residues. The V end was cut by 6 bases, the J end by 4 bases, with 14 bases between. CDR3 in DNA: TGCGCCAGCACCGGAGACAGCGTATACGAGCAGTACTTC. This translates into CASTGDSVYEQYF.

The rearrangement links TRBV29-1 to TRBJ2-3, with a weak D call TRBD2 (7 bases). CDR1 and CDR2 (germline): SQVTM, ANQGSEA. CDR3 length equals 14 residues. Trimming shortened V by 4 bases and J by 5 bases, and 16 bases separated the two germline ends. DNA of the CDR3: TGCAGCGTTGGGGAGGGGGGGGGCGGAGATACGCAGTATTTT. Encoded protein: CSVGEGGGGDTQYF.

The chain uses TRBV29-1 and TRBJ2-5, with D possibly TRBD1 on 5 matching bases. The V end lost 5 bases, the J end lost 3 bases, and 16 bases lay between the germline ends. CDR1 and CDR2 (germline): SQVTM, ANQGSEA. This CDR3 spans 14 amino acids. The CDR3: CSVFPGRAEETQYF. The CDR3 nucleotides are TGCAGCGTTTTCCCCGGCAGGGCGGAAGAGACCCAGTACTTC.

The chain carries TRBV18 and TRBJ2-6, with 8 bases lining up with TRBD1. V shed 1 base and J 5 bases; nucleotides not matched to a gene: 10. CDR3 length: 18 residues. In germline, CDR1 is KGHSH, CDR2 LQKENI. The CDR3 sequence is CASSPQQGALDRANVLTF. DNA for the CDR3: TGTGCCAGCTCACCACAGCAGGGGGCTCTAGATCGGGCCAACGTCCTGACTTTC.

The chain couples TRBV5-1 to TRBJ1-4; no clear D. Trimming took 6 bases from V and 7 from J, leaving 16 bases between them. Germline V gives CDR1 SGHRS, CDR2 YFSETQ. This CDR3 comprises 14 residues. The CDR3 sequence is CASTARQNGEKLFF. The CDR3 coding sequence is TGCGCCAGCACGGCTAGGCAGAACGGTGAAAAACTGTTTTTT.

This rearrangement joins TRBV11-2 to TRBJ2-2; D may be TRBD2 (7 bases). The CDR3 sequence is 16 residues long. V lost 1 base, J lost 5 bases, and 14 bases lay in between. The germline gives CDR1 SGHAT, CDR2 FQNNGV. This CDR3 reads CASSLVGGARTGELFF. CDR3 DNA: TGTGCCAGCAGCTTAGTTGGGGGGGCGCGAACCGGGGAGCTGTTTTTT.

CDR3 bases: TGTGCCAGCAGCCCGAAAGGGACAGCCTATGGCTACACCTTC. This encodes CASSPKGTAYGYTF. This sequence joins TRBV7-8 and TRBJ1-2; 7 nucleotides align to TRBD1. In germline, CDR1 is SGHVS, CDR2 FQNEAQ. This CDR3 has 14 residues. The trim removed 5 bases at V and 4 bases at J, leaving 7 bases unmatched.

This clone was recorded once. The V and J genes are TRBV7-8 and TRBJ2-6; TRBD1 is a possible D gene (5 bases). The CDR3 has 15 amino acids. The germline gives CDR1 SGHVS, CDR2 FQNEAQ. V lost 5 bases to trimming and J lost 2 bases, with 10 bases between them. CDR3 protein: CASSVQGAGANVLTF. CDR3 DNA sequence: TGTGCCAGCAGCGTTCAGGGTGCTGGGGCCAACGTCCTGACTTTC.

J is TRBJ1-5 and V is TRBV7-8, with a tentative D call TRBD1 (5 bases). With 1 base removed from V and 1 base from J, the gap between germline ends came to 14 bases. Looked up from germline, CDR1 is SGHVS and CDR2 is FQNEAQ. The CDR3 has 17 amino acids. The CDR3 nucleotides are TGTGCCAGCAGCTTAGGTTGGCAGGGTAAAAGCAATCAGCCCCAGCATTTT. Translated, it gives CASSLGWQGKSNQPQHF.

The gene calls are TRBV28 and TRBJ2-7; 10 bases are a match to TRBD2. The CDR3 runs 14 residues. V dropped 6 bases and J dropped 3; count of bases not matched to a gene: 5. Germline CDR1 is MDHEN and CDR2 is SYDVKM. CDR3 protein: CASSSAGGDYEQYF. The DNA for the CDR3 is TGTGCCAGCAGCTCAGCGGGAGGGGACTACGAGCAGTACTTC.

V gene TRBV4-2 combines with J gene TRBJ2-2; TRBD2 might be the D (6 bases). Deletions cut 2 bases from V and 4 bases from J, with 11 bases between. The V gene's germline CDR1 is LGHNA and CDR2 YNFKEQ. The length of the CDR3 is 15 residues. The CDR3 nucleotides read TGTGCCAGCAGCCAACCTACCGGGGGCACCGGGGAGCTGTTTTTT. As protein: CASSQPTGGTGELFF.

The V call is TRBV6-4, the J call TRBJ2-3; D not resolved. With 0 bases removed from V and 1 base from J, the gap between germline ends came to 20 bases. In germline, CDR1 is MRHNA, CDR2 SNTAGT. CDR3 length equals 19 residues. The CDR3 bases are TGTGCCAGCAGTGACTCGACGTTTTATCAGACACGATGCACAGATACGCAGTATTTT. As protein: CASSDSTFYQTRCTDTQYF.

The J gene is TRBJ1-5, the V gene TRBV25-1; no firm D call. CDR1 and CDR2 from the germline V gene are MGHDK and SYGVNS. The length of the CDR3 is 14 residues. Trimming stripped 3 bases from V and 6 bases from J, with 12 bases between. The CDR3 DNA follows: TGTGCCAGCAGTGACGTAAAAACAGTTCAGCCCCAGCATTTT. Its protein product is CASSDVKTVQPQHF.

This clone has only one observation. The V call is TRBV5-1, the J call TRBJ1-2; TRBD1 agrees at 7 bases. CDR3 length: 14 residues. V gave up 0 bases and J gave up 4 bases; unmatched junction bases: 3. Per germline, CDR1 SGHRS and CDR2 YFSETQ. CDR3 nucleotides: TGCGCCAGCAGCTTGGGGGACAGATTCTATGGCTACACCTTC. Amino acid sequence: CASSLGDRFYGYTF.

The genes are TRBV14 and TRBJ2-5; maybe TRBD2 (6 bases). CDR1 and CDR2 (germline): SGHDN, FVKESK. V was shortened by 4 bases and J by 2 bases, with 20 bases between the two germline ends. The CDR3 has 17 amino acids. The CDR3 here is CASSPLRGGIGQETQYF. CDR3 coding DNA: TGTGCCAGCAGCCCACTCCGAGGCGGGATTGGTCAAGAGACCCAGTACTTC. Together with reference TRBV14 and TRBJ2-5, the CDR3 gives the full variable domain: EAGVTQFPSHSVIEKGQTVTLRCDPISGHDNLYWYRRVMGKEIKFLLHFVKESKQDESGMPNNRFLAERTGGTYSTLKVQPAELEDSGVYFCASSPLRGGIGQETQYFGPGTRLLVL.

The chain has TRBV12-5 and TRBJ2-6; a possible D gene is TRBD1 (6 bases). The germline V gene encodes CDR1 LGHNT and CDR2 FRNRAP. CDR3 size: 17 residues. Trimming pared 2 bases from V and 0 bases from J, leaving 11 bases between. The CDR3 DNA sequence: TGTGCTAGTGGTTTGACAGGGTCAACCTCTGGGGCCAACGTCCTGACTTTC. Residues: CASGLTGSTSGANVLTF.

This chain links TRBV5-1 with TRBJ2-1; 13 nucleotides agree with TRBD2. V was clipped by 4 bases and J by 7 bases; unmatched bases: 11. Germline loops: CDR1 SGHRS, CDR2 YFSETQ. CDR3 length equals 17 residues. As DNA, the CDR3 is TGCGCCAGCAGCCTCGTGCCGGGACTAGCGGGATTGAATGAGCAGTTCTTC. Translated: CASSLVPGLAGLNEQFF.

The rearrangement joins TRBV5-1 to TRBJ1-4; no definite D call. Germline V gives CDR1 SGHRS, CDR2 YFSETQ. V lost 5 bases and J lost 2, with 13 bases in between. The CDR3 covers 15 residues. The CDR3 DNA reads as TGCGCCAGCAGACAGACCCAGCTTACTAATGAAAAACTGTTTTTT. Its protein product is CASRQTQLTNEKLFF.

The rearrangement joins TRBV5-6 to TRBJ1-4, with D perhaps matching TRBD1 (5 bases). Germline V lookup: CDR1 SGHDT, CDR2 YYEEEE. Trimming left V 4 bases short and J 5 bases short, with 12 bases between. CDR3 length: 14 residues. The DNA for the CDR3 is TGTGCCAGCAGCCCGGACATATCAAATGAAAAACTGTTTTTT. Translating gives CASSPDISNEKLFF.

The table lists this clone with a count of one. This chain links TRBV19 with TRBJ1-5; 7 bases are shared with TRBD1. Unmatched junction bases numbered 16, after V lost 5 bases and J lost 0 bases. Germline V CDR1 and CDR2: LNHDA, SQIVND (reference sequence). This CDR3 spans 19 amino acids. CDR3 bases: TGTGCCAGTAGTGAACCGGACAGGCGGCAACCCTATAGCAATCAGCCCCAGCATTTT. Amino acids: CASSEPDRRQPYSNQPQHF.

This clone was counted once. The CDR3 DNA sequence: TGTGCCAGCTCCCCCGAATTTAGCGGGAGCTACGAGCAGTACTTC. Protein sequence: CASSPEFSGSYEQYF. The chain recombines TRBV18 with TRBJ2-7; 9 nucleotides match TRBD2. V trimming: 6 bases; J trimming: 3 bases; junction bases outside the gene matches: 9. Germline V gene sequence: CDR1 KGHSH, CDR2 LQKENI. The CDR3 is 15 amino acids.

V is TRBV6-1 and J is TRBJ2-3; 9 bases map to TRBD2. CDR1 is MNHNS, CDR2 SASEGT, per germline. J was trimmed by 3 bases and V by 0 bases; bases with no gene match: 7. CDR3 length equals 17 residues. The CDR3 region is CASSEAPAGGITDTQYF. The CDR3 DNA follows: TGTGCCAGCAGTGAAGCTCCAGCGGGAGGTATTACAGATACGCAGTATTTT.

Only a few counts were recorded for this clone. The rearrangement links TRBV11-2 to TRBJ1-2; D uncertain. This CDR3 comprises 13 residues. CDR1 SGHAT and CDR2 FQNNGV come from the germline V gene. Trimming stripped 5 bases from V and 4 bases from J, with 11 bases between. As DNA, the CDR3 is TGTGCCAGCAGCCTTAACACGCTCTATGGCTACACCTTC. This gives the protein CASSLNTLYGYTF.

This chain connects TRBV5-1 to TRBJ2-2; D possibly corresponds to TRBD1 (5 bases). There are 15 residues in the CDR3. Trimming pared 0 bases from V and 3 bases from J, leaving 9 bases between. Per germline, CDR1 SGHRS and CDR2 YFSETQ. CDR3 protein: CASSLDRGDTGELFF. The CDR3 nucleotides are TGCGCCAGCAGCTTGGATAGGGGCGACACCGGGGAGCTGTTTTTT.

This chain connects TRBV5-1 to TRBJ2-7, with TRBD2 identical over 7 bases. The CDR3 sequence is 14 residues long. Germline trimming cut 3 bases from V and 2 bases from J; bases unmatched to any gene: 5. Germline CDR1 and CDR2: SGHRS and YFSETQ. The CDR3 nucleotides are TGCGCCAGCAGCTGGGGTGGGACTACCTACGAGCAGTACTTC. Translated: CASSWGGTTYEQYF. Complete variable domain (other parts from reference TRBV5-1 and TRBJ2-7): KAGVTQTPRYLIKTRGQQVTLSCSPISGHRSVSWYQQTPGQGLQFLFEYFSETQRNKGNFPGRFSGRQFSNSRSEMNVSTLELGDSALYLCASSWGGTTYEQYFGPGTRLTVT.

The gene calls are TRBV5-1 and TRBJ2-3, with no clear D. Trimming pared 4 bases from V and 3 bases from J, leaving 6 bases between. Germline V gene lookup returns CDR1 SGHRS and CDR2 YFSETQ. This CDR3 region has 12 residues. The CDR3 nucleotides read TGCGCCAGCAGCCCTACTACAGATACGCAGTATTTT. Amino acids: CASSPTTDTQYF.